In its sample, the clone carrying this T cell receptor beta chain was seen once. Its antigen is currently unknown. Germline values: CDR1 SGHAT, CDR2 FQNNGV. With 0 bases removed from V and 6 bases from J, the gap between germline ends came to 7 bases. CDR3 length: 13 residues. The source of the sample is a study of cytomegalovirus exposure and HLA in healthy donors. Vbeta (60) and Jbeta (13) primers were used in the PCR. Sequencing used immunoSEQ multiplex PCR; TCRdb keeps in-frame clones, though not all of them. The table has 55,000 to 70,000 clones, 68% seen once. Study-wide results and limits: The study carried out a later analysis of TCR beta sequences. It associated some 17,000 of them with specific HLA alleles at a false discovery rate of 0.05. Exclusion applied to some V segments, including TRBV6-2 and TRBV6-3, as they were indistinguishable. In an earlier analysis, most TCR beta V segments were productive about 87% or about 30% of the time. Presence/absence results assume similar sequencing depth per donor, which may not hold.

V usage is TRBV11-2 and J usage is TRBJ2-3; D is perhaps TRBD2 (5 bases). This TCR was recovered from a man aged 40-50 years in good health and CMV-seropositive. The sample consisted of PBMCs. The CDR3 spells CASSLDPGDTQYF. The CDR3 DNA reads as TGTGCCAGCAGCTTAGATCCGGGGGATACGCAGTATTTT.